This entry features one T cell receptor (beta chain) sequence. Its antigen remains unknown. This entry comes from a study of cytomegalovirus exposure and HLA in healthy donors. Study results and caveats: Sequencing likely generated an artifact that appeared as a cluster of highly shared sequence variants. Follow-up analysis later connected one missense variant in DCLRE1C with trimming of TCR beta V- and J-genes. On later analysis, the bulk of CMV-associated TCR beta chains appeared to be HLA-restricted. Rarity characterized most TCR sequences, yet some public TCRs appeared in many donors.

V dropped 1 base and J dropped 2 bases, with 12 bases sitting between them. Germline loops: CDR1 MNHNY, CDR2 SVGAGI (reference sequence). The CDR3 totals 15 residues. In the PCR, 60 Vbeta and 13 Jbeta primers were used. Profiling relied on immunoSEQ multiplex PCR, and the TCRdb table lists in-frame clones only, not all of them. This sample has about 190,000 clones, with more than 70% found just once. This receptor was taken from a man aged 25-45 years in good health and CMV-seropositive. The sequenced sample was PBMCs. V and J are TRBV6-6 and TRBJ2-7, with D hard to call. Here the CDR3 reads CASSYLAGNPYEQYF. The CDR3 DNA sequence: TGTGCCAGCAGTTACTTGGCAGGAAATCCCTACGAGCAGTACTTC.